The clone carrying this TCR beta chain was seen a handful of times. These data come from a study of T cells after yellow fever vaccination. The CDR3 loop spans 16 amino acids. Germline loops: CDR1 SNHLY, CDR2 FYNNEI. Germline trimming cut 6 bases from V and 5 bases from J; bases unmatched to any gene: 10. TCRdb processed the 5' RACE reads anew with MiXCR; each CDR3 protein has one entry. The table records about 120,000 distinct CDR3 sequences, more than 7.5% of them present only once. This sequence joins TRBV2 and TRBJ2-5; 12 positions match TRBD2. The TCR comes from a man aged 18 to 30 who received the YFV17D yellow fever vaccine. Source: CD8+ T cells sorted from PBMCs, taken on the day of the yellow fever booster vaccination. Written as DNA, the CDR3 is TGTGCCAGCAGGATGACTAGCGGGGGCTTTGGGGAGACCCAGTACTTC. Amino acids: CASRMTSGGFGETQYF.